The next 27 T cell receptor beta chains were all read from a single sample in a study of blood T cell repertoires in COVID-19. Profiling relied on immunoSEQ multiplex PCR, and the TCRdb table lists in-frame clones only, not all of them. The repertoire consists of under 150,000 clones, with around 83% occurring once and the leading ten covering roughly 4.5%. Sequencing used peripheral blood. These receptors all come from a human donor in a cohort sampled during active COVID-19.

The CDR3 sequence: CASRRGGVGETQYF. CDR3 nucleotides: TGTGCCAGCAGAAGGGGCGGGGTAGGGGAGACCCAGTACTTC. The chain employs TRBV5-4 and TRBJ2-5, with a weak D call TRBD2 (6 bases). With 5 bases removed from V and 5 bases from J, the gap between germline ends came to 16 bases. The CDR3 runs 14 residues. The germline CDR1 and CDR2 sequences are SGHNT and YYREEE (reference sequence).

This chain connects TRBV30 to TRBJ2-7, with 8 bases that match TRBD2. Germline V gene sequence: CDR1 GTSNPN, CDR2 SVGIG (reference sequence). The CDR3 extends over 15 amino acids. The trim removed 5 bases at V and 4 bases at J, leaving 13 bases unmatched. The CDR3 protein is CAWRGGRIWCYEQYF. The CDR3 bases are TGTGCCTGGCGGGGGGGCCGTATCTGGTGTTACGAGCAGTACTTC.

This clone was recorded only once. The V call is TRBV11-2, the J call TRBJ2-5; D remains unclear. The ends were cut back, 1 base at V and 1 base at J, with 10 bases in the middle. Germline V gives CDR1 SGHAT, CDR2 FQNNGV. The CDR3 sequence is 15 residues long. CDR3 coding DNA: TGTGCCAGCAGCTTAGGTCCTCTGAGCCAAGAGACCCAGTACTTC. It is translated as CASSLGPLSQETQYF.

The chain carries TRBV6-2 or TRBV6-3 and TRBJ2-1; unclear D gene. CDR1 MNHEY and CDR2 SVGEGT come from the germline V gene. The CDR3 sequence is 14 residues long. The V and J ends lost 2 bases and 4 bases respectively, with 9 bases between them. CDR3 sequence (DNA): TGTGCCAGCAGTTACGCTATCGAGTACAATGAGCAGTTCTTC. It encodes CASSYAIEYNEQFF.

The V and J genes are TRBV5-8 and TRBJ2-3; TRBD2 might be the D (5 bases). This CDR3 is built from 15 residues. Per germline, CDR1 SGHTS and CDR2 YDEGEE. V was shortened by 5 bases and J by 6 bases, with 19 bases between the two germline ends. The CDR3 region has the DNA TGTGCCAGCAGTCGGGTCTCGGGGTCATGGGATACGCAGTATTTT. This gives the protein CASSRVSGSWDTQYF.

This chain uses TRBV3-1 (or the pseudogene TRBV3-2) with TRBJ1-1; no clear D gene. Germline V CDR1 and CDR2: LGHDT, YNNKEL (reference sequence). The CDR3 contains 14 residues. Between the trimmed V and J ends, which lost 7 bases and 8 bases, there was a span of 20 bases. The CDR3 here is CASTTYGGTAEAFF. The CDR3 DNA follows: TGTGCCAGCACCACGTACGGAGGCACCGCCGAAGCTTTCTTT.

The sample holds one count of this clone. The rearrangement links TRBV6-5 to TRBJ2-1; D may be TRBD1 (6 bases). V dropped 6 bases and J dropped 9 bases, with 15 bases sitting between them. This CDR3 region has 13 residues. Per germline, CDR1 MNHEY and CDR2 SVGAGI. The CDR3 nucleotides read TGTGCCAGCAGCGACATCGGACAGATTGAGCAGTTCTTC. Amino acid sequence: CASSDIGQIEQFF.

This clone was observed a single time. The chain's CDR3 is CATRTGNWTEAFF. The CDR3 DNA follows: TGTGCCACCCGAACAGGGAATTGGACTGAAGCTTTCTTT. The V call is TRBV19, the J call TRBJ1-1; D is possibly TRBD1 (6 bases). The V end was cut by 10 bases, the J end by 5 bases, with 17 bases between. Germline V gene sequence: CDR1 LNHDA, CDR2 SQIVND (reference sequence). This CDR3 comprises 13 residues.

The chain couples TRBV19 to TRBJ1-1, with D maybe TRBD1 (5 bases). The V and J ends lost 5 bases and 0 bases respectively, with 10 bases between them. The V gene's germline CDR1 is LNHDA and CDR2 SQIVND (reference sequence). This CDR3 is built from 14 residues. This CDR3 reads CASSPDILNTEAFF. CDR3 in DNA: TGTGCCAGTAGTCCGGACATTCTGAACACTGAAGCTTTCTTT.

The rearrangement links TRBV5-1 to TRBJ2-1; 10 nucleotides line up with TRBD2. CDR1 is SGHRS, CDR2 YFSETQ, per germline. Trimming at V came to 4 bases and at J to 7 bases, leaving 17 bases not matched to a gene. There are 18 residues in the CDR3. CDR3 nucleotide sequence: TGCGCCAGCAGCCGAGTATCTAGCGGGGGTACTTCCAGAAATGAGCAGTTCTTC. Protein product: CASSRVSSGGTSRNEQFF.

This sequence joins TRBV4-1 and TRBJ1-1; D remains ambiguous. The V end was cut by 1 base, the J end by 1 base, with 4 bases between. The CDR3 totals 13 residues. Germline V gene lookup returns CDR1 MGHRA and CDR2 YSYEKL. The CDR3 sequence is CASSQARNTEAFF. CDR3 nucleotide sequence: TGCGCCAGCAGCCAAGCGAGGAACACTGAAGCTTTCTTT.

A single count supports this clone. V is TRBV7-9 and J is TRBJ1-1; weak D call: TRBD1 (5 bases). Germline V gives CDR1 SEHNR, CDR2 FQNEAQ (reference sequence). CDR3 length: 14 residues. Trimming pared 1 base from V and 1 base from J, leaving 7 bases between. CDR3 residues: CASSLGGENTEAFF. CDR3 nucleotides: TGTGCCAGCAGCTTAGGGGGGGAGAACACTGAAGCTTTCTTT.

CDR3 region: CASSRGTGNEKLFF. The DNA for the CDR3 is TGTGCCAGCAGCCGAGGGACAGGGAATGAAAAACTGTTTTTT. The chain is built from TRBV6-2 or TRBV6-3 and TRBJ1-4; 9 nucleotides match TRBD1. CDR3 size: 14 residues. Trimming took 6 bases from V and 5 from J; bases not matched to a gene: 4. CDR1 and CDR2 (germline): MNHEY, SVGEGT.

The chain carries TRBV5-4 and TRBJ2-7; maybe TRBD1 (6 bases). The germline V gene encodes CDR1 SGHNT and CDR2 YYREEE (reference sequence). V lost 0 bases and J lost 3, with 10 bases in between. The CDR3 totals 14 residues. CDR3: CASSLAGAGYEQYF. In DNA, the CDR3 is TGTGCCAGCAGCTTGGCAGGGGCAGGCTACGAGCAGTACTTC.

The rearrangement joins TRBV3-1 (or the pseudogene TRBV3-2) to TRBJ1-5; weak D call: TRBD1 (5 bases). CDR1 is LGHDT and CDR2 is YNNKEL in the germline V gene (reference sequence). The ends were cut back, 4 bases at V and 3 bases at J, with 16 bases in the middle. CDR3 length: 16 residues. DNA of the CDR3: TGTGCCAGCAGCCCTAACCCCACAGGTCTCAATCAGCCCCAGCATTTT. Its protein product is CASSPNPTGLNQPQHF.

V gene TRBV7-9 combines with J gene TRBJ1-5, with D tentatively TRBD1 (5 bases). With 5 bases removed from V and 6 bases from J, the gap between germline ends came to 14 bases. CDR3 length equals 14 residues. Germline V lookup: CDR1 SEHNR, CDR2 FQNEAQ (reference sequence). The CDR3 loop reads CASSPITGGQPQHF. The CDR3 nucleotides read TGTGCCAGCAGCCCCATCACCGGGGGTCAGCCCCAGCATTTT.

This clone has a handful of counts. The chain uses TRBV5-1 and TRBJ1-5; 9 nucleotides match TRBD1. Losses at the gene ends were 4 bases for V and 11 bases for J; bases not matched to a gene: 10. Per germline, CDR1 SGHRS and CDR2 YFSETQ. The CDR3 has 14 residues. CDR3 loop: CASSTGQGLVAQHF. CDR3 in DNA: TGCGCCAGCAGCACGGGACAGGGCCTCGTTGCCCAGCATTTT.

The rearrangement uses TRBV19 and TRBJ1-5; 9 nucleotides agree with TRBD1. Germline values: CDR1 LNHDA, CDR2 SQIVND (reference sequence). The length of the CDR3 is 14 residues. V lost 7 bases, J lost 6 bases, and 7 bases stayed unmatched. CDR3 amino acids: CASTGTGTGQPQHF. DNA of the CDR3: TGTGCCAGTACCGGGACAGGGACGGGTCAGCCCCAGCATTTT. Filled out from reference TRBV19 and TRBJ1-5, the complete variable domain reads DGGITQSPKYLFRKEGQNVTLSCEQNLNHDAMYWYRQDPGQGLRLIYYSQIVNDFQKGDIAEGYSVSREKKESFPLTVTSAQKNPTAFYLCASTGTGTGQPQHFGDGTRLSIL.

This sequence joins TRBV20-1 and TRBJ1-2; 7 bases are shared with TRBD1. Germline V gene lookup returns CDR1 DFQATT and CDR2 SNEGSKA (reference sequence). Trimming took 3 bases from V and 6 from J; bases not matched to a gene: 7. This CDR3 spans 13 amino acids. This chain's CDR3 is CSASPRGSDGYTF. In DNA form, the CDR3 reads TGCAGTGCTAGTCCCAGGGGGAGCGATGGCTACACCTTC.

A few counts support this clone. The rearrangement uses TRBV7-2 and TRBJ2-3, with 7 bases identical to TRBD2. CDR1 SGHTA and CDR2 FQGNSA come from the germline V gene. The length of the CDR3 is 16 residues. Losses at the gene ends were 2 bases for V and 1 base for J; bases not matched to a gene: 6. The CDR3 nucleotides read TGTGCCAGCAGCTTACGGCTGAGCGGGGGCACAGATACGCAGTATTTT. Translating gives CASSLRLSGGTDTQYF.

The CDR3: CARGGEGLSNQPQHF. The CDR3 DNA reads TGTGCCCGCGGGGGGGAGGGGCTGAGCAATCAGCCCCAGCATTTT. V is TRBV9 and J is TRBJ1-5; a possible D gene is TRBD1 (5 bases). The CDR3 extends over 15 amino acids. The ends were cut back, 10 bases at V and 1 base at J, with 18 bases in the middle. Germline V gives CDR1 SGDLS, CDR2 YYNGEE.

The V and J genes are TRBV7-2 and TRBJ1-5; no firm D call. Germline CDR1 and CDR2: SGHTA and FQGNSA. The CDR3 is 14 amino acids. The germline V and J ends were trimmed by 5 bases and 7 bases, with 15 bases remaining between them. CDR3 residues: CASSAAAEGQPQHF. The CDR3 region has the DNA TGTGCCAGCAGCGCGGCTGCTGAGGGACAGCCCCAGCATTTT.

V and J are TRBV14 and TRBJ2-1; D is unclear. V lost 4 bases and J 3 bases, leaving 4 bases between the germline ends. There are 12 residues in the CDR3. Germline-derived CDR1 and CDR2 are SGHDN and FVKESK. CDR3 sequence: CASSLNYNEQFF. DNA of the CDR3: TGTGCCAGCAGCCTCAACTACAATGAGCAGTTCTTC.

This clone appeared once. The CDR3 here is CASSFSGPLSGYTF. The CDR3 DNA reads TGTGCCAGCAGCTTCTCAGGTCCCTTAAGCGGCTACACCTTC. This chain uses TRBV11-3 with TRBJ1-2; D is unclear. Trimming shortened V by 3 bases and J by 8 bases, and 16 bases separated the two germline ends. Germline V gene sequence: CDR1 SGHNT, CDR2 YENEEA. The CDR3 is 14 residues long.

The chain carries TRBV7-9 and TRBJ2-5; 8 bases map to TRBD1. The CDR3 loop spans 15 amino acids. The junction had 11 bases not matched to a gene; V was cut back by 5 bases and J by 6 bases. CDR1 SEHNR and CDR2 FQNEAQ come from the germline V gene (reference sequence). The CDR3 is CASSDGRGPGKTQYF. The CDR3 DNA reads TGTGCCAGCAGCGACGGCAGGGGGCCTGGAAAGACCCAGTACTTC.

The genes are TRBV30 and TRBJ1-5; no definite D call. Germline CDR1 reads GTSNPN; CDR2 reads SVGIG (reference sequence). V lost 2 bases to trimming and J lost 4 bases, with 9 bases between them. CDR3 length equals 13 residues. CDR3 sequence reads: CAWSNGVNQPQHF. DNA for the CDR3: TGTGCCTGGAGTAACGGGGTTAATCAGCCCCAGCATTTT.

This clone has more than one count but fewer than ten. The chain joins TRBV5-6 to TRBJ2-1, with TRBD2 matching 8 bases. From germline, CDR1 is SGHDT and CDR2 YYEEEE. The CDR3 loop spans 16 amino acids. Trimming took 3 bases from V and 6 from J; bases not matched to a gene: 11. The CDR3, as DNA: TGTGCCAGCAGCTGGGGCCCGGGGACTAGGTCCAATGAGCAGTTCTTC. It yields the protein CASSWGPGTRSNEQFF.